The rows below give T cell receptor beta chains drawn from one sample of a study of T cells in Graves' hyperthyroidism and ophthalmopathy. TCRdb analysed the multiplex PCR reads with MiXCR anew, one entry per CDR3 protein. The table lists 550,000 to 850,000 distinct CDR3 sequences, under 20% of them singletons, with over 15% in the top ten. The sequencing input was blood. Source of these receptors: a woman in her fifties or sixties with Graves' hyperthyroidism that later progressed to Graves' ophthalmopathy. The CDR3 runs from the conserved cysteine through the conserved F or W. A D gene is named only where the DNA matches it firmly. Clone sizes are given selectively: once, few, many, or a class where the clone is expanded.

clone size,V gene,J gene,D gene,CDR3 protein
NA,TRBV5-1,TRBJ2-2,NA,CASSPWRELNTGELFF
NA,TRBV24-1,TRBJ2-3,NA,CATSENLSTDTQYF
NA,TRBV12-3/TRBV12-4,TRBJ1-1,NA,CASSLAGLQNTEAFF
many,TRBV18,TRBJ1-4,NA,CASSPLFGGAEKLFF
many,TRBV20-1,TRBJ2-3,TRBD2,CSATPGFAGGPGWADTQYF
NA,TRBV4-1,TRBJ2-5,NA,CASSQGWKTAEETQYF
many,TRBV12-3/TRBV12-4,TRBJ2-7,TRBD1,CASSSDRGLSYEQYF
many,TRBV12-3/TRBV12-4,TRBJ1-3,TRBD1,CASSSPGGGNTIYF
many,TRBV12-3/TRBV12-4,TRBJ1-1,NA,CASSLLSFGTEAFF
many,TRBV10-1,TRBJ1-5,NA,CASREGRGVVTNLGNQPQHF
NA,TRBV3-1,TRBJ2-3,TRBD2,CASSQDSGGVSTDTQYF
few,TRBV9,TRBJ1-1,TRBD1,CASSVVQTGGSMNTEAFF
many,TRBV29-1,TRBJ2-1,TRBD1,CSVGQGEGDEQFF
NA,TRBV5-4,TRBJ1-2,NA,CASSSPGTDGYTF
NA,TRBV12-3/TRBV12-4,TRBJ2-3,TRBD2,CASSPARRGGTQYF
many,TRBV2,TRBJ1-1,TRBD1,CASSPDRGSGTEAFF
NA,TRBV5-4,TRBJ1-2,TRBD1,CASSQMRDSNYGYTF
many,TRBV3-1,TRBJ2-7,TRBD2,CASSPGLADAYEQYF
NA,TRBV13,TRBJ1-2,NA,CASSATDQVYGYTF
many,TRBV12-3/TRBV12-4,TRBJ2-5,NA,CASSDSSQTQYF
NA,TRBV4-1,TRBJ2-1,NA,CASSQEEGGWGNEQFF
many,TRBV28,TRBJ2-1,TRBD1,CASRWGQGSYNEQFF
NA,TRBV6-5,TRBJ2-3,NA,CASSYGQAGTDTQYF
many,TRBV12-3/TRBV12-4,TRBJ1-6,NA,CASSSSGSYNSPLHF
NA,TRBV27,TRBJ1-4,TRBD1,CASSRLGQGNEKLFF
many,TRBV20-1,TRBJ1-1,NA,CSARAPWDPGAEAFF
many,TRBV11-2,TRBJ2-4,NA,CASNLQGANIQYF
many,TRBV6-2/TRBV6-3,TRBJ2-7,NA,CASSLSDLSLNEQYF
many,TRBV11-2,TRBJ2-1,TRBD2,CASSLAGAGDPYNEQFF
few,TRBV12-3/TRBV12-4,TRBJ2-2,NA,CASSHQTGIGTGELFF
few,TRBV7-6,TRBJ1-4,TRBD1,CASRSGQGIRGEKLFF
few,TRBV6-1,TRBJ2-7,TRBD2,CASSSGGGSIHEQYF
NA,TRBV24-1,TRBJ1-2,NA,CATSDPNGANYGYTF
many,TRBV3-1,TRBJ1-1,NA,CASSQTAKAFF
many,TRBV2,TRBJ1-4,NA,CASSVGPAGGEKLFF
NA,TRBV6-1,TRBJ1-4,TRBD1,CASISARGANEKLFF
many,TRBV20-1,TRBJ1-1,TRBD1,CSAGQGAMNTEAFF
few,TRBV7-3,TRBJ2-2,TRBD2,CASSSALGRAGELFF
many,TRBV3-1,TRBJ1-4,NA,CASSHRRGALEKLFF
many,TRBV20-1,TRBJ2-6,NA,CSARGTGANVLTF
many,TRBV10-3,TRBJ1-2,NA,CAISAGVENGYTF
many,TRBV7-3,TRBJ2-1,TRBD2,CASSVTSGGPYNEQFF
many,TRBV6-1,TRBJ2-7,TRBD1,CASSPLIRTGAYEQYF
NA,TRBV20-1,TRBJ2-5,TRBD2,CSATPDTGGSETQYF
NA,TRBV9,TRBJ2-5,NA,CASSADTGVQETQYF
few,TRBV19,TRBJ1-1,NA,CASSKEWTTEAFF
many,TRBV11-2,TRBJ1-6,NA,CASSLRGPENSPLHF
many,TRBV9,TRBJ1-5,TRBD1,CASSPGQLNQPQHF
once,TRBV15,TRBJ2-5,NA,CATSAPSEGLETQYF
NA,TRBV6-5,TRBJ2-3,NA,CASSYGGTDDTQYF
few,TRBV3-1,TRBJ1-3,NA,CASSQDAGYSGNTIYF